The clone carrying this TCR beta chain was recorded only once. No antigen is known for it. The V end was cut by 8 bases, the J end by 4 bases, with 15 bases between. In germline, CDR1 is SQVTM, CDR2 ANQGSEA. CDR3 size: 12 residues. This sample was taken from a study of T cell responses to AZD1222 COVID-19 vaccine. Study results and caveats: A mostly white British donor set with more females was recruited, and clonal diversity was possibly underestimated.

Sequencing was performed with immunoSEQ multiplex PCR; in TCRdb, only in-frame clones are kept and a portion is missing. The sample includes some 100,000 clones, approximately 90% of them seen just once. Sequencing used peripheral blood, obtained on day 0 of AZD1222 vaccination. This receptor was obtained from an adult in good health. The chain combines TRBV29-1 with TRBJ2-7; weak D call: TRBD1 (6 bases). As DNA, the CDR3 is TGCAGCATTAAACCCGGGACATACGAGCAGTACTTC. Amino acid sequence: CSIKPGTYEQYF.